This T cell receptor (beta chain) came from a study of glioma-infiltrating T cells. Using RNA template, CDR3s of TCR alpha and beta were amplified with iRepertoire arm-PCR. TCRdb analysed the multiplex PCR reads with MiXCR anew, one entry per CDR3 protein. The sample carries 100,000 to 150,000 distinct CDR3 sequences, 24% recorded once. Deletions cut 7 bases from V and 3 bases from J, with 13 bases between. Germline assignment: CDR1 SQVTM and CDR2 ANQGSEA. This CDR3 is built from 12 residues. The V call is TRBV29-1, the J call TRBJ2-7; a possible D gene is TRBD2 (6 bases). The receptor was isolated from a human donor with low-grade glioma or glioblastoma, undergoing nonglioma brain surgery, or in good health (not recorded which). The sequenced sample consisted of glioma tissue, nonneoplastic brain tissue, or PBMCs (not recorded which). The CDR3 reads CSARDSNYEQYV. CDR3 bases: TGCAGCGCCCGGGACTCCAACTACGAGCAGTACGTC.